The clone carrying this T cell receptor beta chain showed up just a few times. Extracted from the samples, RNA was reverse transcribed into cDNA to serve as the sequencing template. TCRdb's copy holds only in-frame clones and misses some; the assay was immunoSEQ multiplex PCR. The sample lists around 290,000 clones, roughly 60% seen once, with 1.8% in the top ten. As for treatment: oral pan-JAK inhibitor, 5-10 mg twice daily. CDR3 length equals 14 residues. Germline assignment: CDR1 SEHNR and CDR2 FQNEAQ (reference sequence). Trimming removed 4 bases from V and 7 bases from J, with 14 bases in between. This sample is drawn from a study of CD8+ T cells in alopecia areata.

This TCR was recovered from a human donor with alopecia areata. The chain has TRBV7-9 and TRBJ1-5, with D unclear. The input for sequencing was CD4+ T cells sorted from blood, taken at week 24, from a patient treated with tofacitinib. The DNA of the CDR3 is TGTGCCAGCAGCTCAGACATAGCCATCCAGCCCCAGCATTTT. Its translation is CASSSDIAIQPQHF.